The clone carrying this T cell receptor (beta chain) was observed a handful of times. Its antigen is undetermined. This sample is drawn from a study of T cells in Graves' hyperthyroidism and ophthalmopathy. Overall study findings and caveats: Before onset, ophthalmopathy was predicted by the model a median 6.5 months earlier.

V was trimmed by 2 bases and J by 0 bases, leaving 10 bases between them. CDR1 and CDR2 from the germline V gene are MNHNS and SASEGT. The CDR3 runs to 16 residues. Amplified TCR beta CDR3 regions came from RNA transcripts. The study used the HTBI primer set for a first-round RT-PCR of the TCR CDR3. One entry per CDR3 protein results from TCRdb running MiXCR on the multiplex PCR reads. The table lists under 450,000 distinct CDR3 sequences, approximately 14% of them singletons. The source material was blood. The clonotype was recovered from a woman aged 18-29 years with Graves' hyperthyroidism. The J gene is TRBJ1-4, the V gene TRBV6-1; D unresolved. CDR3 residues: CASSEWPLATNEKLFF. In DNA, the CDR3 is TGTGCCAGCAGTGAATGGCCCCTTGCAACTAATGAAAAACTGTTTTTT.